This T cell receptor (beta chain) was recovered during a study of blood T cells in healthy people across ages. CDR3 length: 15 amino acids. Trimming left V 3 bases short and J 8 bases short, with 16 bases between. Next came a second PCR, run for roughly 7 to 12 cycles, which used a sample-barcoded 5' primer along with a J-beta primer mix. TCRdb passed the 5' RACE reads through MiXCR, listing each CDR3 protein once. This table has more than 1,000,000 distinct CDR3 sequences, 25% appearing once. There are a few counts of this clonotype. Its antigen is not identified. Per sample, extraction of total RNA gave at least 6 micrograms in every case. Points from the study as a whole: A greater number of naive CD4+ cells and higher diversity distinguished long-lived donors from aged donors.

The sample was also reused in another study, on T cells of mothers and their children. Per that study: The study sampled a few healthy Caucasian mothers and their six children. The cDNA synthesis received all extracted RNA, at about 1.5 ug per 15 ul.

V is TRBV12-3 or TRBV12-4 and J is TRBJ1-4, with D perhaps TRBD1 (5 bases). This sequence was found in a girl aged 2 to 10 in good health. Specimen: blood. For the CDR3, the DNA is TGTGCCAGCAGTTTGGATGGGGGTCAGGAGGAAAAACTGTTTTTT. Translated: CASSLDGGQEEKLFF.